This T cell receptor (beta chain) was profiled in a study of blood T cell repertoires in COVID-19. This clone was counted a single time. Only in-frame clones appear in the TCRdb table, and some are missing; sequencing was by immunoSEQ multiplex PCR. Of approximately 140,000 clones in the sample, under 85% were seen once. The source material was peripheral blood. The receptor was derived from a woman aged 80 or over in a cohort sampled during active or convalescent COVID-19.

CDR3 coding DNA: TGTGCCACCAGTGATTTAAACCCCCAGACAGGGAGGTACGAGCAGTACTTC. Amino acids: CATSDLNPQTGRYEQYF. This sequence joins TRBV24-1 and TRBJ2-7, with TRBD1 as a possible D gene (7 bases). The CDR3 has 17 amino acids. The V gene lost 1 base and the J gene lost 4 bases, with 19 bases spanning the gap. Germline loops: CDR1 KGHDR, CDR2 SFDVKD.